The rows below give T cell receptor beta chains drawn from one sample of a study of cytomegalovirus exposure and HLA in healthy donors. Assay used: immunoSEQ multiplex PCR; TCRdb lists only in-frame clones, some missing. Of 200,000 to 250,000 clones listed, approximately 88% are singletons. Sequenced: PBMCs. These receptors were taken from a boy between 2 and 10 years old in good health and CMV-seronegative. The CDR3 runs from the conserved cysteine through the conserved F or W. The order of the fields is clone size, V gene, D gene, J gene, CDR3 DNA, CDR3 protein. A D gene is named only where the DNA matches it firmly. Clone size is not always given. Where it is, it says once, few, many or a class for expanded clones.

once	TRBV4-1	TRBD2	TRBJ2-3	TGCGCCAGCAGCCTGACTAGCCGATACACAGATACGCAGTATTTT	CASSLTSRYTDTQYF
NA	TRBV10-3	NA	TRBJ2-7	TGTGCCATCAGTTCTATAGAAATCCCCTACGAGCAGTACTTC	CAISSIEIPYEQYF
NA	TRBV7-9	NA	TRBJ2-1	TGTGCCAGCAGCACCATTAGCTCCTACAATGAGCAGTTCTTC	CASSTISSYNEQFF
NA	TRBV4-1	NA	TRBJ1-5	TGCGCCAGCAGCCAAGATATCGGGAATCAGCCCCAGCATTTT	CASSQDIGNQPQHF
NA	TRBV9	NA	TRBJ2-3	TGTGCCAGCAGCCCGTCCACAGATACGCAGTATTTT	CASSPSTDTQYF
once	TRBV20-1	NA	TRBJ2-7	TGCAGTGCTAGAGAGAGCCGCGAGCAGTACTTC	CSARESREQYF
once	TRBV30	TRBD2	TRBJ2-3	TGTGCCTGGAGTGTACTAAGGGCGGGAGAATTAGATACGCAGTATTTT	CAWSVLRAGELDTQYF
NA	TRBV5-4	TRBD2	TRBJ2-1	TGTGCCAGCAGCAGGGAGCGGGGGGGCCTCCCCAATGAGCAGTTCTTC	CASSRERGGLPNEQFF
NA	TRBV5-1	TRBD2	TRBJ2-7	TGCGCCAGCAGCCCGGGTGGGACTAGCGGCTACGAGCAGTACTTC	CASSPGGTSGYEQYF
NA	TRBV9	TRBD1	TRBJ1-1	TGTGCCAGCAGCGTAGATCTGGGACAGATAATTAGTAACACTGAAGCTTTCTTT	CASSVDLGQIISNTEAFF
NA	TRBV30	TRBD1	TRBJ2-1	TGTGCCTGGGAACCGGGACAGGGTTACAATGAGCAGTTCTTC	CAWEPGQGYNEQFF
NA	TRBV7-9	NA	TRBJ2-7	TGTGCCAGCAGCTTTAACTACGAGCAGTACTTC	CASSFNYEQYF
few	TRBV19	NA	TRBJ1-3	TGTGCCAGTAGACAGGGTGGAAACACCATATATTTT	CASRQGGNTIYF
NA	TRBV6-1	NA	TRBJ2-7	TGTGCCAGCACCGCGGTAGGGGCGGAGTACGAGCAGTACTTC	CASTAVGAEYEQYF
NA	TRBV30	NA	TRBJ1-2	TGTGCCTGGAGCTCAGCAGGGGTCGGGGGCTACACCTTC	CAWSSAGVGGYTF
NA	TRBV5-1	TRBD2	TRBJ2-1	TGCGCCAGCAGCCCGGGACTAGCGGGAGGGGGCTTTAGGTACAATGAGCAGTTCTTC	CASSPGLAGGGFRYNEQFF
NA	TRBV9	NA	TRBJ1-2	TGTGCCAGCAGCGTAGCGGGGCAGGGGTATGGCTACACCTTC	CASSVAGQGYGYTF
NA	TRBV15	NA	TRBJ1-4	TGTGCCACCAGCAGAGGGGAGTCGGGTAATGAAAAACTGTTTTTT	CATSRGESGNEKLFF
NA	TRBV7-2	NA	TRBJ1-4	TGTGCCAGCAGCTACGGCGACAGGCCAACTAATGAAAAACTGTTTTTT	CASSYGDRPTNEKLFF
NA	TRBV9	TRBD2	TRBJ2-3	TGTGCCAGCAGCGGTCCTAGCGGGGGCGCCGCAGATACGCAGTATTTT	CASSGPSGGAADTQYF
NA	TRBV9	TRBD1	TRBJ2-7	TGTGCCAGCAGCGTCACAGGGGACGAGCAGTACTTC	CASSVTGDEQYF
NA	TRBV7-9	NA	TRBJ1-4	TGTTCCAGCAGCTTAGAGCTCGGGGGGCCAGGGGAAAAACTGTTTTTT	CSSSLELGGPGEKLFF
NA	TRBV9	TRBD1	TRBJ1-5	TGTGCCAGCAGCGAAACAGGGGCTAATCAGCCCCAGCATTTT	CASSETGANQPQHF
NA	TRBV10-1	TRBD1	TRBJ2-7	TGCGCCAGCAGTACCGGGACAGGGACCTACGAGCAGTACTTC	CASSTGTGTYEQYF
NA	TRBV4-1	NA	TRBJ2-3	TGCGCCAGCAGCCAATTTCTAGTCGTTTCAGATACGCAGTATTTT	CASSQFLVVSDTQYF
NA	TRBV27	NA	TRBJ1-2	TGTGCCAGCAGTTATGACAGGAGGAACTATGGCTACACCTTC	CASSYDRRNYGYTF
NA	TRBV9	TRBD2	TRBJ2-3	TGTGCCAGCAGCGTAGGGGGACTAGCGTTTACTAGCACAGATACGCAGTATTTT	CASSVGGLAFTSTDTQYF
NA	TRBV30	NA	TRBJ1-1	TGTGCCTCTCATACGGGACACCGGAACACTGAAGCTTTCTTT	CASHTGHRNTEAFF
NA	TRBV6-1	TRBD1	TRBJ2-2	TGTGCCAGCAGTGAGAACAGGGGGAACACCGGGGAGCTGTTTTTT	CASSENRGNTGELFF
NA	TRBV7-2	NA	TRBJ2-5	TGTGCCAGCAGCTTAGAAGGGGCAGAGACCCAGTACTTC	CASSLEGAETQYF
NA	TRBV29-1	NA	TRBJ1-2	TGCAGCGTTGATGGAGGGGACGTCTATGGCTACACCTTC	CSVDGGDVYGYTF
few	TRBV4-1	NA	TRBJ2-7	TGCGCCAGCAGCCCCGGAGGAGCGGAGCAGTACTTC	CASSPGGAEQYF
NA	TRBV10-1	NA	TRBJ2-5	TGCGCCAGCAGTGACCCAGGGCGCGAGACCCAGTACTTC	CASSDPGRETQYF
NA	TRBV5-4	NA	TRBJ2-5	TGTGCCAGCAGCGCGACTAGTGACCAAGAGACCCAGTACTTC	CASSATSDQETQYF
NA	TRBV6-5	NA	TRBJ2-7	TGTGCCAGCAGTTACCGACAGAACTCCTACGAGCAGTACTTC	CASSYRQNSYEQYF
few	TRBV28	NA	TRBJ1-3	TGTGCCAGCAGCACCGGGGTGGCCCCTGGAAACACCATATATTTT	CASSTGVAPGNTIYF
once	TRBV2	TRBD2	TRBJ2-1	TGTGCCAGCAGTCTTGGGACTAGCGGGGGGACGGGTGAGCAGTTCTTC	CASSLGTSGGTGEQFF
NA	TRBV5-6	NA	TRBJ1-2	TGTGCCAGCAGCTTTGCAGACTATGGCTACACCTTC	CASSFADYGYTF
NA	TRBV5-5	TRBD1	TRBJ2-7	TGTGCCAGCAGTCTGGACAGGGGGCGAAACGAGCAGTACTTC	CASSLDRGRNEQYF
NA	TRBV30	TRBD1	TRBJ1-6	TGTGCCTGGAAGGAGGGACAGGTCTATAATTCACCCCTCCACTTT	CAWKEGQVYNSPLHF
NA	TRBV18	NA	TRBJ2-7	TGTGCCAGCTCACCACAAAGGGCAGCGGGTACCACATACGAGCAGTACTTC	CASSPQRAAGTTYEQYF
NA	TRBV4-1	NA	TRBJ1-1	TGCGCCAGCAGCCAACTCCGAGGGCAGGCCCCAGTGAACACTGAAGCTTTCTTT	CASSQLRGQAPVNTEAFF
NA	TRBV5-4	TRBD1	TRBJ2-3	TGTGCCAGCAGCTTGGCGGGACAGGGCACAGATACGCAGTATTTT	CASSLAGQGTDTQYF
NA	TRBV6-1	TRBD1	TRBJ2-3	TGTGCTCACCGGGACAGGGGGATAGATACGCAGTATTTT	CAHRDRGIDTQYF
few	TRBV29-1	TRBD1	TRBJ1-1	TGCAGCGCACAACAGGGGGTGGCCACTGAAGCTTTCTTT	CSAQQGVATEAFF
NA	TRBV7-6	NA	TRBJ2-5	TGTGCCAGCAGCCCCGGACTGTACTCCACGGAGACCCAGTACTTC	CASSPGLYSTETQYF
NA	TRBV5-4	TRBD1	TRBJ2-5	TGTGCCAGCAGCGATCTCCGGGACAGGGCGCAAGAGACCCAGTACTTC	CASSDLRDRAQETQYF
NA	TRBV25-1	NA	TRBJ1-6	TGTGCCAGCGGAGGGACGGGCTCTTGGCATTCACCCCTCCACTTT	CASGGTGSWHSPLHF
NA	TRBV5-1	NA	TRBJ2-1	TGCGCCAGCAGGCGGAGCTTTACAGGGAGTGAGCAGTTCTTC	CASRRSFTGSEQFF